The subject of this entry is one T cell receptor beta chain. Its specificity is not known. The germline V gene encodes CDR1 SEHNR and CDR2 FQNEAQ (reference sequence). The V and J ends lost 8 bases and 3 bases respectively, with 6 bases between them. CDR3 length equals 11 residues. TCRdb keeps only in-frame clones here, not all; method: immunoSEQ multiplex PCR. The table lists about 160,000 clones, around four fifths of them singletons. The sample originates from a study of cytomegalovirus exposure and HLA in healthy donors. Background on the study: The 120 or so validation repertoires were produced on the same platform as the 550 to 700 repertoires of the first cohort. This was reported in a later analysis. Study-wide points: First-cohort TCR clusters tended to co-occur in the roughly 130 validation repertoires, a later analysis found. Reports indicated that the classifier achieved high specificity and sensitivity in diagnosing cytomegalovirus status.

Specimen: PBMCs. The TCR originated in a man aged 30 to 45 in good health and CMV-seropositive. The chain uses TRBV7-9 and TRBJ2-3; D gene uncertain. CDR3 in DNA: TGTGCCAGCTACAGAACAGATACGCAGTATTTT. This translates into CASYRTDTQYF.